This T cell receptor (beta chain) was found in a study of T cells in Graves' hyperthyroidism and ophthalmopathy. The overall study: Prior to any treatment, at the point of initial diagnosis, peripheral blood was collected. Study conclusions and caveats: Most clonotypes expanded in thyroid above 0.001 were likewise present in blood. A model of 13 V-J features distinguished ophthalmopathy from stable hyperthyroidism.

A remark on this clonotype: Its antigen is still unknown.

Template material for amplifying TCR beta CDR3 regions consisted of RNA transcripts. Primed by the HTBI set, a first-round RT-PCR was run on the TCR CDR3. In TCRdb, the multiplex PCR reads were re-called with MiXCR into one record per CDR3 protein. The repertoire has about 840,000 distinct CDR3 sequences, 35% to 45% of them found once; the top ten carry 7.5% to 9.5%. The source of the PBMCs was approximately 9.5 ml of fresh peripheral blood. The length of the CDR3 is 19 residues. Trimming cost V 1 base and J 2 bases, with 24 bases left between them. CDR1 is MGHDK, CDR2 SYGVNS, per germline. This chain uses TRBV25-1 with TRBJ2-7; D may be TRBD1 (6 bases). The specimen was blood. This clonotype originated in a man between 18 and 35 years old with Graves' hyperthyroidism. The CDR3 bases are TGTGCCAGCAGTGAATTACAGGGTCAAGGGAGCGCTGATCCCTACGAGCAGTACTTC. Translation: CASSELQGQGSADPYEQYF.